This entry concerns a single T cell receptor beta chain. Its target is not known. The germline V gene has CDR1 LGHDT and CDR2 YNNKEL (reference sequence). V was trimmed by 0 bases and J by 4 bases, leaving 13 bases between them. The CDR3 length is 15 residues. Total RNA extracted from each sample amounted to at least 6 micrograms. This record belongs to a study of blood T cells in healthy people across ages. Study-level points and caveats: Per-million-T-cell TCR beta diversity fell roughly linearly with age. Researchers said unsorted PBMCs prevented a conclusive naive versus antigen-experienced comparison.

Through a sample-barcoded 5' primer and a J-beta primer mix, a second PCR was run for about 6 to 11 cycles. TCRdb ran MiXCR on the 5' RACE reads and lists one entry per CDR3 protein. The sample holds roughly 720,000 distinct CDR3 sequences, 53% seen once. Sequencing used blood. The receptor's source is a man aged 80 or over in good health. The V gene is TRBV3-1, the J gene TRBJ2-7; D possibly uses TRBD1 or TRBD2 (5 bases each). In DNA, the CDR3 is TGTGCCAGCAGCCAAGAAGATAACAGGAGGTACGAGCAGTACTTC. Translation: CASSQEDNRRYEQYF.